Below, 10 T cell receptor beta chains from the same sample are listed, as sequenced in a study of shared clonotypes between healthy human individuals (dated by TCRdb to the early 2020s). Library preparation employed the immunoSEQ multiplex PCR assay. Held by TCRdb, this immuneACCESS table contains in-frame sequences only and omits some clones. Under half of the omission traces to an unresolved V gene where checked; the cause of the rest is unknown. Recorded for this sample are fewer than 650,000 clones; 75% to 85% of them occurred a single time. The ten largest clones capture 10% to 15% of the sample. Sequenced input: PBMCs. These receptors all come from a woman aged 35 to 49 in good health. Some clones in this sample may be carry-over from other donors' samples.

This clone came up once. The chain couples TRBV28 to TRBJ1-5; the match to TRBD1 covers 7 bases. Trimming removed 6 bases from V and 5 bases from J; junction bases left unmatched: 7. CDR1 is MDHEN and CDR2 is SYDVKM in the germline V gene. The CDR3 contains 14 residues. CDR3 DNA sequence: TGTGCCAGCAGCCTGCCGGGACAGCATCAGCCCCAGCATTTT. It encodes CASSLPGQHQPQHF.

The chain links TRBV28 to TRBJ1-1, with D uncertain. The germline gives CDR1 MDHEN, CDR2 SYDVKM. With 2 bases removed from V and 6 bases from J, the gap between germline ends came to 16 bases. The CDR3 consists of 15 residues. The CDR3, as DNA: TGTGCCAGCAGTTTAGGACGGCGGGTCGGGTCTGAAGCTTTCTTT. Translated, it gives CASSLGRRVGSEAFF.

The V and J genes are TRBV6-5 and TRBJ2-7, with a possible D match to TRBD1 (6 bases). Germline values: CDR1 MNHEY, CDR2 SVGAGI. CDR3 length: 15 amino acids. With 6 bases removed from V and 0 bases from J, the gap between germline ends came to 15 bases. The CDR3 bases are TGTGCCAGCAGGAAGAATGACAGGACCTCCTACGAGCAGTACTTC. The encoded protein is CASRKNDRTSYEQYF.

This clone was seen many times. The chain joins TRBV2 to TRBJ1-2; D is unclear. V lost 6 bases and J lost 3, with 5 bases in between. CDR1 SNHLY and CDR2 FYNNEI come from the germline V gene. The CDR3 is 11 residues long. CDR3 sequence: CASSYDYGYTF. The CDR3 region has the DNA TGTGCCAGCAGCTACGACTATGGCTACACCTTC. Full variable domain (outside the CDR3, taken from reference TRBV2 and TRBJ1-2): EPEVTQTPSHQVTQMGQEVILRCVPISNHLYFYWYRQILGQKVEFLVSFYNNEISEKSEIFDDQFSVERPDGSNFTLKIRSTKLEDSAMYFCASSYDYGYTFGSGTRLTVV.

The rearrangement uses TRBV7-6 and TRBJ1-2; D not resolved. Germline-derived CDR1 and CDR2 are SGHVS and FNYEAQ. The CDR3 extends over 14 amino acids. Trimming pared 5 bases from V and 8 bases from J, leaving 18 bases between. The CDR3 is CASSPRSRMEGYTF. CDR3 nucleotides: TGTGCCAGCAGCCCCCGCTCCAGGATGGAAGGCTACACCTTC.

This clone has a handful of counts. The gene calls are TRBV2 and TRBJ1-5, with TRBD1 as a possible D gene (5 bases). V was shortened by 5 bases and J by 4 bases, with 15 bases between the two germline ends. There are 15 residues in the CDR3. Germline V gene sequence: CDR1 SNHLY, CDR2 FYNNEI. For the CDR3, the DNA is TGTGCCAGCAGTCCACTCGGGGCCAGGAATCAGCCCCAGCATTTT. Amino acid sequence: CASSPLGARNQPQHF. Based on the CDR3 plus reference TRBV2 and TRBJ1-5, the full variable domain is EPEVTQTPSHQVTQMGQEVILRCVPISNHLYFYWYRQILGQKVEFLVSFYNNEISEKSEIFDDQFSVERPDGSNFTLKIRSTKLEDSAMYFCASSPLGARNQPQHFGDGTRLSIL.

This clone showed up just a few times. V is TRBV7-9 and J is TRBJ2-1; 13 nucleotides align to TRBD2. J gave up 9 bases and V 4 bases, and 12 bases lay outside the gene matches. CDR3 length: 17 amino acids. Germline-derived CDR1 and CDR2 are SEHNR and FQNEAQ (reference sequence). CDR3 sequence (DNA): TGTGCCAGCAGCTACAGGGGACTAGCGGGACGCTCGCGTGAGCAGTTCTTC. Amino acids: CASSYRGLAGRSREQFF.

A single count supports this clone. The CDR3 DNA reads TGTGCCAGCAGTTTTAGAGGGGGCCATGGCTACACCTTC. Translation: CASSFRGGHGYTF. This chain links TRBV28 with TRBJ1-2; 7 bases are a match to TRBD1. The germline V gene encodes CDR1 MDHEN and CDR2 SYDVKM. There are 13 residues in the CDR3. V lost 3 bases to trimming and J lost 6 bases; unmatched junction nucleotides: 4.

This chain joins TRBV7-9 and TRBJ2-1; 9 positions match TRBD2. This CDR3 has 12 residues. V trimming: 3 bases; J trimming: 15 bases; junction bases outside the gene matches: 6. Germline CDR1 is SEHNR and CDR2 is FQNEAQ (reference sequence). This CDR3 is CASSLLGTSPFF. CDR3 DNA: TGTGCCAGCAGCTTGCTCGGGACTAGCCCGTTCTTC.

This clone was detected ten times or more. This CDR3 is also generated by other DNA sequences in the sample. This chain uses TRBV30 with TRBJ1-5, with no clear D. The CDR3 length is 13 residues. The V gene's germline CDR1 is GTSNPN and CDR2 SVGIG (reference sequence). V shed 1 base and J shed 3 bases, with 7 bases lying between them. In nucleotides, the CDR3 is TGTGCCTGGAGTGGTGGTGACAATCAGCCCCAGCATTTT. It translates to CAWSGGDNQPQHF.